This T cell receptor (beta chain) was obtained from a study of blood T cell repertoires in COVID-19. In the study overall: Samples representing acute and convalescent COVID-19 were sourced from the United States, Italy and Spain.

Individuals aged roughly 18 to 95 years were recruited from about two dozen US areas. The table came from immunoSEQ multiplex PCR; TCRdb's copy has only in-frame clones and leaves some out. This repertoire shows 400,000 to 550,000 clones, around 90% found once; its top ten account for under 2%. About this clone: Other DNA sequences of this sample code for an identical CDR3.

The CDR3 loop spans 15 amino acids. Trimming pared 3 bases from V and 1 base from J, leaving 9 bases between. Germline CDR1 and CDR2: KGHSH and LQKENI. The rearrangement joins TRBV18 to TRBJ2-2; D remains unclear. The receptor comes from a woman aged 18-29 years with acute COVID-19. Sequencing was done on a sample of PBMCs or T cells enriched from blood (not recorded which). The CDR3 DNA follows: TGTGCCAGCTCACCGTCTTCGGGGAACACCGGGGAGCTGTTTTTT. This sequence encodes CASSPSSGNTGELFF. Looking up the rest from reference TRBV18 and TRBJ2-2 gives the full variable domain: NAGVMQNPRHLVRRRGQEARLRCSPMKGHSHVYWYRQLPEEGLKFMVYLQKENIIDESGMPKERFSAEFPKEGPSILRIQQVVRGDSAAYFCASSPSSGNTGELFFGEGSRLTVL.